Below, 24 T cell receptor beta chains from the same sample are listed, as sequenced in a study of early T cells in non-severe SARS-CoV-2 infection (dated by TCRdb to 2020 to 2022). The library was prepared using 5' RACE. Instrument used: NextSeq 500. TCRdb's own reprocessing of the public reads used fastp at Q25 and MiXCR and kept productive beta chains. CDR3 protein duplicates are merged, each entry listing the most common genes and DNA. The sample table holds 85,000 to 100,000 distinct CDR3 sequences, of which roughly 17% were seen once. About 5% of the sample belongs to the ten largest clones. Sequencing was performed on whole blood, taken at baseline. These TCRs come from an adult who was a healthcare worker with PCR-confirmed SARS-CoV-2 infection or an uninfected control (not recorded which).

This chain links TRBV7-8 with TRBJ2-7; TRBD1 might be the D (6 bases). CDR3 length equals 14 residues. Germline V gene sequence: CDR1 SGHVS, CDR2 FQNEAQ. V lost 0 bases to trimming and J lost 2 bases, with 8 bases between them. The CDR3 loop is CASSLAGTPYEQYF. CDR3 DNA: TGTGCCAGCAGCTTAGCTGGGACACCCTACGAGCAGTACTTC.

The chain recombines TRBV10-1 with TRBJ2-2; D is uncertain. V was shortened by 6 bases and J by 0 bases, with 5 bases between the two germline ends. Per the germline V gene, CDR1 is WNHNN and CDR2 is SYGVQD (reference sequence). The CDR3 contains 13 residues. The CDR3 spells CASSQTNTGELFF. The CDR3 DNA sequence: TGCGCCAGCAGCCAAACGAACACCGGGGAGCTGTTTTTT.

This clonotype came up a few times. The chain carries TRBV11-3 and TRBJ2-3; 7 bases align to TRBD2. V was clipped by 3 bases and J by 6 bases; unmatched bases: 9. Per the germline V gene, CDR1 is SGHNT and CDR2 is YENEEA. The CDR3 runs to 15 residues. Here the CDR3 reads CASSLGRGGVDTQYF. CDR3 in DNA: TGTGCCAGCAGCTTGGGACGTGGGGGGGTTGATACGCAGTATTTT.

The chain has TRBV4-1 and TRBJ2-2; D is uncertain. V gave up 3 bases and J gave up 4 bases, with 9 bases separating them. The CDR3 has 14 amino acids. Looked up from germline, CDR1 is MGHRA and CDR2 is YSYEKL. CDR3 amino acids: CASSHLATTGELFF. The CDR3, as DNA: TGCGCCAGCAGCCACTTGGCTACCACCGGGGAGCTGTTTTTT.

V and J are TRBV7-2 and TRBJ2-4; a possible D gene is TRBD2 (5 bases). Trimming took 3 bases from V and 0 from J, leaving 18 bases between them. This CDR3 has 18 residues. Germline-derived CDR1 and CDR2 are SGHTA and FQGNSA. Here the CDR3 DNA reads TGTGCCAGCAGCTTCCCCGACGGGATCTCGGTAGCCAAAAACATTCAGTACTTC. It encodes CASSFPDGISVAKNIQYF.

The CDR3 DNA follows: TGTGCCAGCAGTGATTATAGCGGGAGGGCCTGGGGAGATACGCAGTATTTT. Translating gives CASSDYSGRAWGDTQYF. The chain joins TRBV25-1 to TRBJ2-3, with TRBD2 matching over 11 bases. This CDR3 has 17 residues. Germline-derived CDR1 and CDR2 are MGHDK and SYGVNS. The junction had 10 bases not matched to a gene; V was cut back by 3 bases and J by 5 bases.

This clonotype was counted a few times. The rearrangement uses TRBV5-6 and TRBJ1-2; 8 bases match TRBD1. Germline values: CDR1 SGHDT, CDR2 YYEEEE. J lost 2 bases, V lost 2 bases, and 5 bases had no gene match. The CDR3 extends over 15 amino acids. The CDR3, as DNA: TGTGCCAGCAGCTTCCTGGACAGGGAAAACTATGGCTACACCTTC. This translates into CASSFLDRENYGYTF.

This clonotype has more than one count but fewer than ten. This sequence joins TRBV6-2 or TRBV6-3 and TRBJ2-2; D possibly corresponds to TRBD2 (5 bases). Trimming took 4 bases from V and 4 from J, leaving 13 bases between them. The CDR3 consists of 15 residues. CDR1 and CDR2 from the germline V gene are MNHEY and SVGEGT. CDR3 residues: CASSFRETATGELFF. The CDR3 bases are TGTGCCAGCAGTTTTAGGGAGACGGCCACCGGGGAGCTGTTTTTT.

The sample holds a few counts of this clonotype. V and J are TRBV5-1 and TRBJ2-3; D is undetermined. The CDR3 is 17 residues long. V shed 0 bases and J shed 3 bases, with 17 bases lying between them. CDR1 and CDR2 from the germline V gene are SGHRS and YFSETQ. The CDR3 DNA reads as TGCGCCAGCAGCTTGGCCCACCATGCCGACTCAACAGATACGCAGTATTTT. It yields the protein CASSLAHHADSTDTQYF.

This clonotype was recorded many times. CDR3 sequence: CASRDFRRGTDTQYF. The CDR3 DNA is TGCGCCAGCCGCGATTTTCGAAGGGGCACAGATACGCAGTATTTT. V usage is TRBV5-1 and J usage is TRBJ2-3; D unresolved. Germline V gene lookup returns CDR1 SGHRS and CDR2 YFSETQ. V lost 7 bases and J 1 base, leaving 16 bases between the germline ends. The CDR3 loop spans 15 amino acids.

J is TRBJ1-2 and V is TRBV5-1, with TRBD1 matching 9 bases. The junction had 14 bases not matched to a gene; V was cut back by 4 bases and J by 7 bases. Per the germline V gene, CDR1 is SGHRS and CDR2 is YFSETQ. This CDR3 spans 16 amino acids. The CDR3 nucleotides read TGCGCCAGCAGCCCTTCCGGACAGGGGCAGTTCGGTGGCTACACCTTC. Translated: CASSPSGQGQFGGYTF.

This clonotype is deemed medium-sized. The V gene is TRBV3-1, the J gene TRBJ2-3, with a possible D match to TRBD2 (5 bases). V lost 1 base and J lost 4, with 6 bases in between. The CDR3 consists of 13 residues. The germline CDR1 and CDR2 sequences are LGHDT and YNNKEL (reference sequence). The chain's CDR3 is CASSQGSADTQYF. The CDR3 region has the DNA TGTGCCAGCAGCCAAGGTAGCGCAGATACGCAGTATTTT.

This clonotype showed up many times. The chain couples TRBV4-2 to TRBJ2-7; D ambiguous. CDR1 is LGHNA, CDR2 YNFKEQ, per germline. Between the trimmed V and J ends, which lost 5 bases and 3 bases, there was a span of 17 bases. CDR3 length: 15 residues. Here the CDR3 DNA reads TGTGCCAGCAGCTCATACGCGGTATCCCACTACGAGCAGTACTTC. It translates to CASSSYAVSHYEQYF.

Only a few counts were recorded for this clonotype. The V call is TRBV11-2, the J call TRBJ2-7, with TRBD1 identical over 7 bases. Germline CDR1 and CDR2: SGHAT and FQNNGV. Trimming at V came to 5 bases and at J to 0 bases, leaving 7 bases not matched to a gene. The length of the CDR3 is 15 residues. CDR3 coding DNA: TGTGCCAGCAGCCCCGGGACAGCCAGCTCCTACGAGCAGTACTTC. This encodes CASSPGTASSYEQYF.

The chain carries TRBV3-1 and TRBJ2-3; a possible D gene is TRBD2 (5 bases). The V end lost 5 bases, the J end lost 2 bases, and 17 bases lay between the germline ends. The CDR3 runs to 16 residues. The germline V gene has CDR1 LGHDT and CDR2 YNNKEL (reference sequence). The CDR3: CASSSLLGGFTDTQYF. CDR3 DNA sequence: TGTGCCAGCAGCTCATTACTAGGAGGCTTCACAGATACGCAGTATTTT.

This clonotype was observed at least ten times. The chain joins TRBV3-1 to TRBJ2-3; 7 positions match TRBD1. The germline CDR1 and CDR2 sequences are LGHDT and YNNKEL (reference sequence). Trimming took 4 bases from V and 6 from J; bases not matched to a gene: 7. This CDR3 is built from 14 residues. The CDR3 DNA sequence: TGTGCCAGCAGCCGTAGACAGGGTTCGGATACGCAGTATTTT. It translates to CASSRRQGSDTQYF.

V is TRBV12-3 or TRBV12-4 and J is TRBJ2-7; TRBD2 matches 13 bases. V trimming: 4 bases; J trimming: 12 bases; junction bases outside the gene matches: 6. The CDR3 has 13 residues. The CDR3 region is CASSSSGLAGPYF. The CDR3 nucleotides are TGTGCCAGCAGTTCCTCGGGACTAGCGGGGCCGTACTTC.

This clonotype showed up just a few times. The rearrangement uses TRBV27 and TRBJ1-2; D unresolved. The CDR3 loop spans 15 amino acids. Deletions cut 2 bases from V and 9 bases from J, with 19 bases between. The germline CDR1 and CDR2 sequences are MNHEY and SMNVEV (reference sequence). The CDR3 region has the DNA TGTGCCAGCAGTTTAACGGGCATTTCTGCTGATCGCTACACCTTC. It encodes CASSLTGISADRYTF.

The CDR3 sequence is CASSPPGGAAEQYF. CDR3 coding DNA: TGTGCCAGCAGCCCCCCGGGAGGGGCGGCCGAGCAGTACTTC. The chain uses TRBV6-2 or TRBV6-3 and TRBJ2-7, with 8 bases fitting TRBD2. The germline gives CDR1 MNHEY, CDR2 SVGEGT. V lost 6 bases to trimming and J lost 6 bases; unmatched junction nucleotides: 10. The CDR3 is 14 amino acids.

The chain joins TRBV27 to TRBJ2-3; maybe TRBD2 (6 bases). This CDR3 is 15 amino acids long. The V end lost 3 bases, the J end lost 5 bases, and 15 bases lay between the germline ends. Germline-derived CDR1 and CDR2 are MNHEY and SMNVEV (reference sequence). The CDR3 region is CASSLVGAGGDTQYF. CDR3 DNA: TGTGCCAGCAGTTTGGTGGGAGCGGGTGGAGATACGCAGTATTTT.

This clonotype was detected only a few times. This chain connects TRBV28 to TRBJ2-7; 7 nucleotides match TRBD2. The J segment lost 6 bases and the V segment lost 1 base, leaving 6 bases of the junction unmatched. Germline V CDR1 and CDR2: MDHEN, SYDVKM. This CDR3 comprises 14 residues. The CDR3 nucleotides read TGTGCCAGCAGTTTATTGGCGGGAGATTCCGAGCAGTACTTC. Residues: CASSLLAGDSEQYF. The full variable domain, its missing parts supplied by reference TRBV28 and TRBJ2-7, is DVKVTQSSRYLVKRTGEKVFLECVQDMDHENMFWYRQDPGLGLRLIYFSYDVKMKEKGDIPEGYSVSREKKERFSLILESASTNQTSMYLCASSLLAGDSEQYFGPGTRLTVT.

A few counts support this clonotype. This chain uses TRBV12-3 or TRBV12-4 with TRBJ2-4; D remains unclear. The CDR3 totals 14 residues. Trimming cost V 8 bases and J 3 bases, with 14 bases left between them. The CDR3 sequence: CASAPTSGKNIQYF. CDR3 in DNA: TGTGCCAGCGCCCCTACCTCTGGCAAAAACATTCAGTACTTC.

This clonotype was observed at least ten times. The chain employs TRBV19 and TRBJ2-1, with 7 bases fitting TRBD2. The V and J ends lost 9 bases and 0 bases, in that order; junction bases with no gene match: 23. This CDR3 is built from 20 residues. Germline V gene data show CDR1 as LNHDA and CDR2 as SQIVND (reference sequence). The CDR3 region is CASSAPGPLLALSSYNEQFF. CDR3 bases: TGTGCCAGCTCCGCCCCAGGGCCCCTACTAGCGCTTAGCTCCTACAATGAGCAGTTCTTC.

This clonotype was observed a few times. This sequence joins TRBV5-4 and TRBJ2-5, with a tentative D call TRBD2 (5 bases). Germline V CDR1 and CDR2: SGHNT, YYREEE (reference sequence). The CDR3 runs 13 residues. The V and J ends lost 1 base and 4 bases respectively, with 8 bases between them. CDR3 DNA sequence: TGTGCCAGCAGCTTGACTAGATCAGAGACCCAGTACTTC. It yields the protein CASSLTRSETQYF.